The 18 T cell receptor beta chains presented below share a single source sample, sequenced in a study of beta chain features in type 1 diabetes. Expressed TCRB transcripts were sequenced because the entire RNA isolate underwent reverse transcription. Clones were read by immunoSEQ multiplex PCR, and TCRdb kept only the in-frame ones, dropping some. The sample includes about 180,000 clones, 10% to 15% of them seen just once. The sequenced sample was central memory CD4+ T cells from blood. The source is a woman aged 18-29 years in good health.

This clone was seen only a few times. The V and J genes are TRBV7-9 and TRBJ2-7; maybe TRBD2 (5 bases). The V gene's germline CDR1 is SEHNR and CDR2 FQNEAQ (reference sequence). The CDR3 spans 15 residues. V was cut by 5 bases and J by 4 bases, with 18 bases left in between. In nucleotides, the CDR3 is TGTGCCAGCAGCCCATACTGGGGTGAGGGTTACGAGCAGTACTTC. This encodes CASSPYWGEGYEQYF.

The V call is TRBV7-3, the J call TRBJ2-2; 9 bases line up with TRBD2. Trimming removed 2 bases from V and 1 base from J; junction bases left unmatched: 2. Germline loops: CDR1 SGHTA, CDR2 FQGTGA. The CDR3 length is 16 residues. Written as DNA, the CDR3 is TGTGCCAGCAGCTTACCTAGCGGGGTGAACACCGGGGAGCTGTTTTTT. It translates to CASSLPSGVNTGELFF.

The rearrangement links TRBV5-1 to TRBJ2-1; the D gene is possibly TRBD2 (5 bases). The CDR3 is made up of 16 amino acids. Trimming took off 0 bases at V and 4 bases at J, with 14 bases between the two ends. Germline loops: CDR1 SGHRS, CDR2 YFSETQ. The CDR3 region has the DNA TGCGCCAGCAGCTTGGCTAGCTCCCTCGGTTACAATGAGCAGTTCTTC. Translation gives CASSLASSLGYNEQFF. The full variable domain, in which reference TRBV5-1 and TRBJ2-1 provide the parts outside the CDR3, is KAGVTQTPRYLIKTRGQQVTLSCSPISGHRSVSWYQQTPGQGLQFLFEYFSETQRNKGNFPGRFSGRQFSNSRSEMNVSTLELGDSALYLCASSLASSLGYNEQFFGPGTRLTVL.

This clone was detected a few times. Other DNA sequences in this specimen translate into the identical CDR3. The chain couples TRBV30 to TRBJ2-7; D gene uncertain. Germline V gives CDR1 GTSNPN, CDR2 SVGIG (reference sequence). This CDR3 has 11 residues. Trimming took off 0 bases at V and 3 bases at J, with 3 bases between the two ends. The DNA for the CDR3 is TGTGCCTGGAGTGTCCTCTACGAGCAGTACTTC. Translating it yields CAWSVLYEQYF.

The rearrangement joins TRBV9 to TRBJ2-3, with D possibly being TRBD2 (6 bases). CDR1 is SGDLS and CDR2 is YYNGEE in the germline V gene. The CDR3 sequence is 14 residues long. Deletions cut 2 bases from V and 0 bases from J, with 7 bases between. CDR3 loop: CASSVSGSTDTQYF. In DNA form, the CDR3 reads TGTGCCAGCAGCGTCAGCGGGAGCACAGATACGCAGTATTTT.

This clone has a handful of counts. The V and J genes are TRBV29-1 and TRBJ1-2, with 10 nucleotides matching TRBD1. V was clipped by 6 bases and J by 2 bases; unmatched bases: 6. The CDR3 length is 14 residues. CDR1 SQVTM and CDR2 ANQGSEA come from the germline V gene. This CDR3 reads CSVIRTGGNYGYTF. The CDR3 region has the DNA TGCAGCGTCATAAGGACAGGGGGAAACTATGGCTACACCTTC.

This clone was detected only a few times. The chain carries TRBV9 and TRBJ2-2, with 7 bases fitting TRBD2. With V trimmed by 0 bases and J by 7 bases, 6 bases remained unmatched. Germline V gives CDR1 SGDLS, CDR2 YYNGEE. This CDR3 contains 15 residues. The CDR3 DNA reads as TGTGCCAGCAGCGTAGGTCTAGCGGCCGGCGGGGAGCTGTTTTTT. This translates into CASSVGLAAGGELFF.

V usage is TRBV21-1 and J usage is TRBJ1-1. TRBV21-1 is classified as a pseudogene. The CDR3 contains 13 residues. CDR3 nucleotides: TGTGCCAGCCGGGTTCTCATGAACACTGAAGCTTTCTTT. Encoded protein: CASRVLMNTEAFF.

This chain joins TRBV29-1 and TRBJ2-7, with a tentative D call TRBD2 (6 bases). Per germline, CDR1 SQVTM and CDR2 ANQGSEA. CDR3 length: 12 amino acids. Trimming shortened V by 6 bases and J by 9 bases, and 18 bases separated the two germline ends. Written as DNA, the CDR3 is TGCAGCGTCCCTGTGGAGGGAGGTGGGCAGTACTTC. Its protein product is CSVPVEGGGQYF.

V and J are TRBV7-2 and TRBJ2-1; maybe TRBD2 (5 bases). The CDR3 is 11 amino acids. The germline gives CDR1 SGHTA, CDR2 FQGNSA. Trimming cost V 6 bases and J 9 bases, with 9 bases left between them. DNA of the CDR3: TGTGCCAGCAGATTCGAGGGTGAGCAGTTCTTC. Its protein product is CASRFEGEQFF.

This clone showed up just a few times. The gene calls are TRBV7-2 and TRBJ1-4; no clear D gene. Germline-derived CDR1 and CDR2 are SGHTA and FQGNSA. Trimming cost V 5 bases and J 7 bases, with 5 bases left between them. The CDR3 sequence is 11 residues long. CDR3 loop: CASSASEKLFF. CDR3 coding DNA: TGTGCCAGCAGCGCTAGTGAAAAACTGTTTTTT.

The V call is TRBV20-1, the J call TRBJ2-3, with D possibly TRBD2 on 6 matching bases. Germline-derived CDR1 and CDR2 are DFQATT and SNEGSKA (reference sequence). The CDR3 is made up of 9 amino acids. The CDR3 sequence is CRTDYKQYF. In DNA form, the CDR3 reads TGCAGGACGGACTACAAGCAGTATTTT.

The CDR3 DNA reads TGTGCCAGCAGTTACGAACAGGGTCTTAGTGGCTACACCTTC. It specifies CASSYEQGLSGYTF. The gene calls are TRBV6-4 and TRBJ1-2; a possible D gene is TRBD1 (6 bases). This CDR3 region has 14 residues. V was clipped by 5 bases and J by 7 bases, with 17 bases between them. Germline V gene lookup returns CDR1 MRHNA and CDR2 SNTAGT.

This clone came up a few times. The chain couples TRBV6-6 to TRBJ2-7; 7 positions agree with TRBD1. The junction had 7 bases not matched to a gene; V was cut back by 9 bases and J by 2 bases. Germline values: CDR1 MNHNY, CDR2 SVGAGI (reference sequence). The CDR3 length is 13 residues. The CDR3 DNA reads as TGTGCCAGTACCTCGGGACAGACCTACGAGCAGTACTTC. Amino acids: CASTSGQTYEQYF.

In this sample, this clone turned up a few times. The chain carries TRBV30 and TRBJ2-1, with D tentatively TRBD2 (6 bases). CDR3 length: 14 residues. CDR1 is GTSNPN and CDR2 is SVGIG in the germline V gene (reference sequence). Trimming cost V 2 bases and J 4 bases, with 12 bases left between them. The CDR3 loop is CAWSRRGDYNEQFF. The CDR3 region has the DNA TGTGCCTGGAGTCGGCGGGGCGATTACAATGAGCAGTTCTTC.

The sample holds many counts of this clone. The chain links TRBV11-2 to TRBJ2-7, with D maybe TRBD2 (5 bases). V lost 1 base and J 2 bases, leaving 9 bases between the germline ends. CDR3 size: 14 residues. Germline V gene lookup returns CDR1 SGHAT and CDR2 FQNNGV. CDR3 DNA: TGTGCCAGCAGCTTAGGGAGGTCTACCTACGAGCAGTACTTC. Translation: CASSLGRSTYEQYF. The variable domain in full, completed from reference TRBV11-2 and TRBJ2-7, reads EAGVAQSPRYKIIEKRQSVAFWCNPISGHATLYWYQQILGQGPKLLIQFQNNGVVDDSQLPKDRFSAERLKGVDSTLKIQPAKLEDSAVYLCASSLGRSTYEQYFGPGTRLTVT.

The chain has TRBV29-1 and TRBJ2-1, with unresolved D. Trimming took 1 base from V and 9 from J, leaving 10 bases between them. Germline CDR1 reads SQVTM; CDR2 reads ANQGSEA. The CDR3 is 12 residues long. CDR3 nucleotides: TGCAGCGTTGAAGCCATGCGGAGTGAGCAGTTCTTC. Its protein product is CSVEAMRSEQFF.

The chain links TRBV15 to TRBJ2-7, with 7 nucleotides matching TRBD2. Trimming took 4 bases from V and 0 from J; bases not matched to a gene: 6. CDR3 length equals 15 residues. The V gene's germline CDR1 is LNHNV and CDR2 YYDKDF (reference sequence). In nucleotides, the CDR3 is TGTGCCACCAGCACCCGGACGGGGGGCTCCTACGAGCAGTACTTC. Protein: CATSTRTGGSYEQYF.